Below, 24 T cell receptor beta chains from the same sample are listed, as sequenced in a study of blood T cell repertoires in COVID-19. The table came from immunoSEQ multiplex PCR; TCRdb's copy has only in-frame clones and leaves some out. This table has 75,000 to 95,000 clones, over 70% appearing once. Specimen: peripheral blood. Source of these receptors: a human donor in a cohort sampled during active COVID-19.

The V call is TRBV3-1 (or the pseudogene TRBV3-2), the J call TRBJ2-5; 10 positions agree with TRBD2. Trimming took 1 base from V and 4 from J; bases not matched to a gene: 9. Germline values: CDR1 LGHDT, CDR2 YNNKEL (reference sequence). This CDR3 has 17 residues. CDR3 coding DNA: TGTGCCAGCAGCCAAGCTGGCCTAGCGGGAGTAGGAGAGACCCAGTACTTC. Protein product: CASSQAGLAGVGETQYF.

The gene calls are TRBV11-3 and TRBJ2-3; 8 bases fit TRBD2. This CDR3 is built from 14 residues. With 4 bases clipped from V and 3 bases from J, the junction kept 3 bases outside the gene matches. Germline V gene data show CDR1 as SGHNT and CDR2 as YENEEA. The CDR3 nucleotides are TGTGCCAGCAGCTCGAGCGGGGGTACAGATACGCAGTATTTT. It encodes CASSSSGGTDTQYF.

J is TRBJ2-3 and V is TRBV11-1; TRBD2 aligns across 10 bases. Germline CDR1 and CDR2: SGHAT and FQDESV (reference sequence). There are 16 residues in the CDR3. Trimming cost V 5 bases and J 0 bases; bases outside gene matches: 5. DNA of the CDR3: TGTGCCAGCAGCCGGGCTAGCGGGGGTAGCACAGATACGCAGTATTTT. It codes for CASSRASGGSTDTQYF.

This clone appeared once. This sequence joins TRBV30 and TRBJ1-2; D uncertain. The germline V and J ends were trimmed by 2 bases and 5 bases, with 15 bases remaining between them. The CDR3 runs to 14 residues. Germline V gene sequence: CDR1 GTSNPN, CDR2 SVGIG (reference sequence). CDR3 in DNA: TGTGCCTGGAGTCTCCTAAGTGCTTGGTATGGCTACACCTTC. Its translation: CAWSLLSAWYGYTF.

As DNA, the CDR3 is TGTGCCACCAGCAGAGACCGAGGGCAGGGGGCACGGTATAGCAATCAGCCCCAGCATTTT. It yields the protein CATSRDRGQGARYSNQPQHF. The chain uses TRBV15 and TRBJ1-5, with TRBD1 matching 8 bases. The CDR3 contains 20 residues. Trimming removed 0 bases from V and 0 bases from J; junction bases left unmatched: 13. Germline loops: CDR1 LNHNV, CDR2 YYDKDF (reference sequence).

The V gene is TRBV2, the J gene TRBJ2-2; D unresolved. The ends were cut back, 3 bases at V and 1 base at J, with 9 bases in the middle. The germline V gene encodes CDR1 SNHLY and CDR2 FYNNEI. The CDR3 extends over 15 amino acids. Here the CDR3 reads CASSDDSGNTGELFF. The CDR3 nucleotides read TGTGCCAGCAGTGATGATTCGGGGAACACCGGGGAGCTGTTTTTT.

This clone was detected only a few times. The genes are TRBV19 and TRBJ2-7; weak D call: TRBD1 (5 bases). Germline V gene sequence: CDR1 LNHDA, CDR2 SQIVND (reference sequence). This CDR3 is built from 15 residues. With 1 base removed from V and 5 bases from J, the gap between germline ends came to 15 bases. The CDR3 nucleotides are TGTGCCAGTAGTATAGGGGGCGGAAGACCCAACGAGCAGTACTTC. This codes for CASSIGGGRPNEQYF.

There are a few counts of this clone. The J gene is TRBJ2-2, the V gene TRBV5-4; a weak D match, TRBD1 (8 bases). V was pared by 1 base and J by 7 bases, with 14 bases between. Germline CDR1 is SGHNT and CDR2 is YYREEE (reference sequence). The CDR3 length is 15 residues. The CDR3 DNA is TGTGCCAGCAGCTTGTACAGGGGGGGAAACGGGGAGCTGTTTTTT. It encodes CASSLYRGGNGELFF.

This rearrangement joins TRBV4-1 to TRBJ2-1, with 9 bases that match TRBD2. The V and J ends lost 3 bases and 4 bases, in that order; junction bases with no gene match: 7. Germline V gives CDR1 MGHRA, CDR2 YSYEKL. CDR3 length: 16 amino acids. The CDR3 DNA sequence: TGCGCCAGCAGCCACGTCGGGACTAGCTCTTACAATGAGCAGTTCTTC. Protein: CASSHVGTSSYNEQFF.

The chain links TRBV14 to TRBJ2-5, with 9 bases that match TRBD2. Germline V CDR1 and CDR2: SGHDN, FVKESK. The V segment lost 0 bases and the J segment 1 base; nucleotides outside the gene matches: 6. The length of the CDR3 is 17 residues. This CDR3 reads CASSQDDLAGLQETQYF. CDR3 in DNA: TGTGCCAGCAGCCAAGATGACCTAGCGGGACTCCAAGAGACCCAGTACTTC.

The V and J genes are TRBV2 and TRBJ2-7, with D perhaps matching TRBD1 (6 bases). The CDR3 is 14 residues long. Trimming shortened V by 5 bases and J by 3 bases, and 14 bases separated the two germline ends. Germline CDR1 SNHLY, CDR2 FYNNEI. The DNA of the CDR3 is TGTGCCAGCAGTAATCCAGGGGAAGGCTACGAGCAGTACTTC. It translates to CASSNPGEGYEQYF.

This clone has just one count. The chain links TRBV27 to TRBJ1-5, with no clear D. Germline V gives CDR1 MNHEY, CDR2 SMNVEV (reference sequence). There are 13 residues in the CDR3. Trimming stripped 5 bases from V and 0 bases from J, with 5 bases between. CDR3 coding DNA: TGTGCCAGCAGTCCCTCTAGCAATCAGCCCCAGCATTTT. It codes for CASSPSSNQPQHF.

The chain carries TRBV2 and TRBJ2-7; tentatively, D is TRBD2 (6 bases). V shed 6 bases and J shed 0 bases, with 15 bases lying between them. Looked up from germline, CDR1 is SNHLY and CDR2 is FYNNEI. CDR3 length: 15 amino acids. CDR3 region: CASRFLLTSSYEQYF. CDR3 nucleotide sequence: TGTGCCAGCAGATTCCTCCTGACTAGCTCCTACGAGCAGTACTTC.

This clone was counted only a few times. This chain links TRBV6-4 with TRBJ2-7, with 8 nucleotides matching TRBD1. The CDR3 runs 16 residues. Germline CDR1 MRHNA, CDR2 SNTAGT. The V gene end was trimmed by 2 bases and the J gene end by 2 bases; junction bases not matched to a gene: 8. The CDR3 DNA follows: TGTGCCAGCAGTGACCAGGGACAGGTCATCCCCTACGAGCAGTACTTC. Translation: CASSDQGQVIPYEQYF.

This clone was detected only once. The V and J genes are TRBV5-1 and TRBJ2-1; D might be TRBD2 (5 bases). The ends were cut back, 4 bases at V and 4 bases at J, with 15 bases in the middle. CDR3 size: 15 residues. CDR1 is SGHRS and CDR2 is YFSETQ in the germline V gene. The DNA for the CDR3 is TGCGCCAGCAGCCCTGCCGGGGAGCCGTACAATGAGCAGTTCTTC. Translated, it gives CASSPAGEPYNEQFF.

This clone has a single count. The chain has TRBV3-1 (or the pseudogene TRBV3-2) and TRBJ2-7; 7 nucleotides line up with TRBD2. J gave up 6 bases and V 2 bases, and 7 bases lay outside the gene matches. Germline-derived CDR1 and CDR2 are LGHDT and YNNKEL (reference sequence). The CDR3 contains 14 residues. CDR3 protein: CASSQTDGGGEQYF. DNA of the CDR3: TGTGCCAGCAGCCAAACCGATGGCGGGGGCGAGCAGTACTTC.

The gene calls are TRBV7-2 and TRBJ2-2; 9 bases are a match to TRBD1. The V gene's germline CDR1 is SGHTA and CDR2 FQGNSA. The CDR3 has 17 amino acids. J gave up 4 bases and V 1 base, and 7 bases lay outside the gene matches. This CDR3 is CASSLVLGQGFTGELFF. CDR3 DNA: TGTGCCAGCAGCTTAGTTCTCGGACAGGGGTTCACCGGGGAGCTGTTTTTT.

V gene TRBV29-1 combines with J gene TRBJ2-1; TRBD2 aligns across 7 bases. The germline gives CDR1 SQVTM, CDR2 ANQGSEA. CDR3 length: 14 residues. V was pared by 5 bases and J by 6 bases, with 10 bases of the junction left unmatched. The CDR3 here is CSVTFPGGFNEQFF. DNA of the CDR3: TGCAGCGTTACCTTTCCGGGAGGCTTCAATGAGCAGTTCTTC.

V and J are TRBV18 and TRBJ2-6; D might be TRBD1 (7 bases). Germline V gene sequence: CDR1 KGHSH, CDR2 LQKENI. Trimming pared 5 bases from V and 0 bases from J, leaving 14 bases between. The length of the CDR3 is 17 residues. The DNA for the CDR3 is TGTGCCAGCTCATGGCAGGGGGGTCTCTCTGGGGCCAACGTCCTGACTTTC. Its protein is CASSWQGGLSGANVLTF.

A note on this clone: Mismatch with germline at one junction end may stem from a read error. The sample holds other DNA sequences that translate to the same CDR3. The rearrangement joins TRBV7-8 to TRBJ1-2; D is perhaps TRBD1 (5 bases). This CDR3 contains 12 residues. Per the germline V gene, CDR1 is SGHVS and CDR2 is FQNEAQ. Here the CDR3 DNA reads TGTGCCAGCAGCCCCAGGGTCGGTGGCTATACCTTC. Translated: CASSPRVGGYTF. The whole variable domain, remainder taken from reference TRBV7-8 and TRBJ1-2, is GAGVSQSPRYKVAKRGQDVALRCDPISGHVSLFWYQQALGQGPEFLTYFQNEAQLDKSGLPSDRFFAERPEGSVSTLKIQRTQQEDSAVYLCASSPRVGGYTFGSGTRLTVV.

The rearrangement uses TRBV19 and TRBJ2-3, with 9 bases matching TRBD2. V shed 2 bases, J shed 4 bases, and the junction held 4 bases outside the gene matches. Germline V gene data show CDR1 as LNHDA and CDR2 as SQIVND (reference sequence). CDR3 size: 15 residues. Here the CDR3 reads CASSILAGSADTQYF. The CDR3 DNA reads TGTGCCAGTAGTATACTAGCGGGATCGGCAGATACGCAGTATTTT.

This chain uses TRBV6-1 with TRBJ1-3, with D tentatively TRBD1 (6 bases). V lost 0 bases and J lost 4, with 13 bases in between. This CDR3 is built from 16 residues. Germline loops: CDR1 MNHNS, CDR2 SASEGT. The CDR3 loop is CASSEAGGAYGNTIYF. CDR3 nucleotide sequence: TGTGCCAGCAGTGAAGCGGGGGGGGCTTACGGAAACACCATATATTTT.

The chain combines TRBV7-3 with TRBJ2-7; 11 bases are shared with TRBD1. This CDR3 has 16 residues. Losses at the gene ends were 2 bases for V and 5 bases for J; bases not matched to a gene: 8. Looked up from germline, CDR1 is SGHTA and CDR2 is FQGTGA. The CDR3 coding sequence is TGTGCCAGCAGCTTATTTGGGACAGGGGGAAAGGACGAGCAGTACTTC. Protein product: CASSLFGTGGKDEQYF.

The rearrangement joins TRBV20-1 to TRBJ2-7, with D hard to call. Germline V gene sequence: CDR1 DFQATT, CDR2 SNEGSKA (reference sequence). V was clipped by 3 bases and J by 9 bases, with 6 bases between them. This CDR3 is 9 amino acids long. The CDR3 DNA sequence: TGCAGTGCTAGCCCGGGGCAGTACTTC. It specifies CSASPGQYF.